A selection of T cell receptor beta chains follows, all from one sample in a study of OX40 agonist ivuxolimab in advanced cancers. The method was immunoSEQ multiplex PCR; TCRdb's version includes in-frame clones alone and lacks a portion of them. The repertoire includes 20,000 to 25,000 clones, roughly 80% of them detected once, and roughly 24% sits in the top ten. Sequencing used CD4+ or CD8+ T cells sorted from blood, obtained in a trial of the OX40 agonist ivuxolimab. Receptors were obtained from an adult with an advanced solid tumor such as melanoma, head and neck, liver or kidney cancer. Each CDR3 is given with its conserved first and last residue. A D gene is named only where the DNA matches it firmly. Size is omitted from some rows. Given values are once, few, many or a class for expanded clones.

TRBD2	TRBV6-1	once	TRBJ2-7	TGTGCCAGCAGTGAAAGGTCACTAGCGGGCTACGAGCAGTACTTC	CASSERSLAGYEQYF
-	TRBV13	-	TRBJ2-3	TGTGCCAGCAGCCTGACCTCGTCAGATACGCAGTATTTT	CASSLTSSDTQYF
TRBD2	TRBV4-1	-	TRBJ2-7	TGCGCCAGCAGCATGACGACTAGCGGCTACGAGCAGTACTTC	CASSMTTSGYEQYF
-	TRBV18	-	TRBJ1-5	TGTGCCAGCTCACCAGTCGCCGGGGCCCAGCCCCAGCATTTT	CASSPVAGAQPQHF
-	TRBV6-5	-	TRBJ1-6	TGTGCCAGCACCCTTGGGGGGGTGGGTTATTCACCCCTCCACTTT	CASTLGGVGYSPLHF
TRBD2	TRBV6-5	-	TRBJ2-7	TGTGCCAGCAGTTACGCGCTAGCGGGGCCCTACGAGCAGTACTTC	CASSYALAGPYEQYF
-	TRBV7-9	-	TRBJ2-4	TGTGCCAGCAGCTCTCCCCTAGCCAAAAACATTCAGTACTTC	CASSSPLAKNIQYF
TRBD1	TRBV9	-	TRBJ1-4	TGTGCCAGCAGCGTAGGGGACAGAACCGAAAAACTGTTTTTT	CASSVGDRTEKLFF
TRBD2	TRBV7-9	-	TRBJ2-3	TGTGCCAGCAGCTTCCCGGGACTAGCGGGGGGGCATACGCAGTATTTT	CASSFPGLAGGHTQYF
TRBD2	TRBV2	-	TRBJ2-1	TGTGCCACTGTATCTAGCGGGAGCTACAATGAGCAGTTCTTC	CATVSSGSYNEQFF
-	TRBV9	-	TRBJ2-1	TGTGCCAGCAATTCAGGGGTGCCGGGAGGCCATGAGCAGTTCTTC	CASNSGVPGGHEQFF
-	TRBV6-6	-	TRBJ2-1	TGTGCCAGCAGTTATTACGAGCACGGGGTTTGGAATGAGCAGTTCTTC	CASSYYEHGVWNEQFF
-	TRBV7-9	-	TRBJ1-4	TGTGCCAGCAGATCCGACGAACACAGGGACGAAAAACTGTTTTTT	CASRSDEHRDEKLFF
-	TRBV7-9	-	TRBJ1-1	TGTGCCAGCAATGGGGGCACTGAAGCTTTCTTT	CASNGGTEAFF
TRBD1	TRBV5-5	-	TRBJ2-7	TGTGCCAGCACCCCAAGGACGACAGGGAACCACGAGCAGTACTTC	CASTPRTTGNHEQYF
-	TRBV18	-	TRBJ1-1	TGTGCCAGCTCACCCTTTCGGACCGAGATGAACACTGAAGCTTTCTTT	CASSPFRTEMNTEAFF
-	TRBV5-6	-	TRBJ2-1	TGTGCCAGCAGCCCGGACAGATCTTACAATGAGCAGTTCTTC	CASSPDRSYNEQFF
-	TRBV11-2	-	TRBJ2-7	TGTGCCAGCAGCTTAGAGTGGGTCAACTACGAGCAGTACTTC	CASSLEWVNYEQYF
TRBD2	TRBV5-4	-	TRBJ2-7	TGTGCCAGCAGTGATAGCGGGAACTCCTACGAGCAGTACTTC	CASSDSGNSYEQYF
-	TRBV10-3	-	TRBJ1-2	TGTGCCATCAGTGAGTTGGTAGGGACGGAGAACTATGGCTACACCTTC	CAISELVGTENYGYTF
-	TRBV27	once	TRBJ1-4	TGTGCCAGCAGTTCGGAGGGAGATGAAAAACTGTTTTTT	CASSSEGDEKLFF
-	TRBV28	-	TRBJ2-5	TGTGCCAGCAGCAGCGATCAGACCCAGTACTTC	CASSSDQTQYF
-	TRBV19	-	TRBJ1-4	TGTGCCAGTAGTCCTCGGGGAGGTGAGACTAATGAAAAACTGTTTTTT	CASSPRGGETNEKLFF
-	TRBV5-1	medium-sized	TRBJ2-1	TGCGCCAGCAGCTTGGGGGTCGGGACGGGGAGAGGCAATGAGCAGTTCTTC	CASSLGVGTGRGNEQFF
TRBD1	TRBV5-6	-	TRBJ2-7	TGTGCCAGCAGCTTTACAGGGGTACTTGAGCAGTACTTC	CASSFTGVLEQYF
TRBD2	TRBV27	-	TRBJ2-5	TGTGCCAGCAGTTCGACTAGCGGGGTCTACGAGACCCAGTACTTC	CASSSTSGVYETQYF
TRBD2	TRBV9	-	TRBJ2-4	TGTGCCAGCAGCGTAAGCGGGGGGCCTGGAGTAGCCAAAAACATTCAGTACTTC	CASSVSGGPGVAKNIQYF
TRBD1	TRBV11-2	-	TRBJ2-7	TGTGCCAGCAGCCCCGGGACAGTCTACGAGCAGTACTTC	CASSPGTVYEQYF
-	TRBV7-2	once	TRBJ2-2	TGTGCCAGCAGCGGGATGGCCGCCGGGGAGCTGTTTTTT	CASSGMAAGELFF
-	TRBV6-5	few	TRBJ2-7	TGTGCCAGCAGTTACTCCCTCGACAGCTCCTACGAGCAGTACTTC	CASSYSLDSSYEQYF
-	TRBV11-2	-	TRBJ2-1	TGTGCCAGCAGCTTAGTGGAGGGGGCCCACAATGAGCAGTTCTTC	CASSLVEGAHNEQFF
TRBD2	TRBV27	once	TRBJ2-1	TGTGCCAGCAGTTTATCTGGCGGGGGTGAGCAGTTCTTC	CASSLSGGGEQFF
TRBD1	TRBV2	-	TRBJ1-1	TGTGCCAGCAGTGGACAGGGGGGACCTGAAGCTTTCTTT	CASSGQGGPEAFF
-	TRBV7-2	-	TRBJ2-3	TGTGCCAGCAGCCTGTTTACCGGCGCAGATACGCAGTATTTT	CASSLFTGADTQYF
TRBD1	TRBV5-1	-	TRBJ2-3	TGCGCCAGCGCCCTGACAGGGGTGTACACAGATACGCAGTATTTT	CASALTGVYTDTQYF
-	TRBV5-1	-	TRBJ2-7	TGCGCCAGCAGCTTGGCCATTGGGGTCTTCGTCGAGCAGTACTTC	CASSLAIGVFVEQYF
-	TRBV30	-	TRBJ2-7	TGTGCCTGGAGCACCCCCGGGGTTTCCTACGAGCAGTACTTC	CAWSTPGVSYEQYF
-	TRBV6-4	-	TRBJ2-5	TGTGCCAGCAGTGCCGCCGGGGACTTAGGGGAGGAGACCCAGTACTTC	CASSAAGDLGEETQYF
-	TRBV13	-	TRBJ1-3	TGTGCCAGCAGCTTACGCGGGCCTGGCGGAAACACCATATATTTT	CASSLRGPGGNTIYF
TRBD1	TRBV5-6	few	TRBJ2-2	TGTGCCAGCAGGCGATTAAGGACAGGGTACAACACCGGGGAGCTGTTTTTT	CASRRLRTGYNTGELFF
-	TRBV7-9	-	TRBJ2-7	TGTGCCAGCGAGGGACCAGCCTACGAGCAGTACTTC	CASEGPAYEQYF
-	TRBV15	few	TRBJ2-1	TGTGCCACCAGCCAGGGGGCTAGCGGGTACAATGAGCAGTTCTTC	CATSQGASGYNEQFF
-	TRBV19	-	TRBJ1-2	TGTGCCAGTAGTACGCGGGACGGCCCCTATGGCTACACCTTC	CASSTRDGPYGYTF
TRBD2	TRBV18	-	TRBJ2-1	TGTGCCAGCTCACCCGAGGGGCGGGGGGGCCCGGATGAGCAGTTCTTC	CASSPEGRGGPDEQFF
-	TRBV2	once	TRBJ2-1	TGTGCCAGCACCTGGGTCGCCTCCTACAATGAGCAGTTCTTC	CASTWVASYNEQFF
-	TRBV30	few	TRBJ1-1	TGTGCCTTGGATTTGAAGAACACTGAAGCTTTCTTT	CALDLKNTEAFF
-	TRBV28	-	TRBJ2-1	TGTGCCAGCAGTCTCTCGGCTGAGCAGTTCTTC	CASSLSAEQFF
-	TRBV11-3	-	TRBJ2-3	TGTGCCAGCAGCTATGCCACAGATACGCAGTATTTT	CASSYATDTQYF
-	TRBV19	-	TRBJ2-5	TGTGCCAGTAGTATTGGTGTTCTGAAAGAGACCCAGTACTTC	CASSIGVLKETQYF
-	TRBV19	once	TRBJ2-5	TGTGCCAGTAGTGCAACGCGGCTGCAAGAGACCCAGTACTTC	CASSATRLQETQYF
-	TRBV27	-	TRBJ2-5	TGTGCCAGCAGTTTTCACAGCCAACTCCAAGAGACCCAGTACTTC	CASSFHSQLQETQYF
-	TRBV13	once	TRBJ2-7	TGTGCCAGCGGCTTAGGCCTGGGGGATCTATACGAGCAGTACTTC	CASGLGLGDLYEQYF
TRBD1	TRBV5-4	-	TRBJ2-7	TGTGCCAGCAGCCCCAGACAGGGTGCAGAATACGAGCAGTACTTC	CASSPRQGAEYEQYF
-	TRBV19	few	TRBJ1-1	TGTGCCAGTAGTATGGCCCTCAACACTGAAGCTTTCTTT	CASSMALNTEAFF
-	TRBV4-1	-	TRBJ2-2	TGCGCCAGCAGCTATGACAGGAATACCGGGGAGCTGTTTTTT	CASSYDRNTGELFF
TRBD1	TRBV11-2	-	TRBJ1-2	TGTGCCAGCAGTCCACCGGGACAGCGATACTATGGCTACACCTTC	CASSPPGQRYYGYTF
-	TRBV30	-	TRBJ1-6	TGTGCCTGGAGTGTTATCAAGGACTGGGGTTCACCCCTCCACTTT	CAWSVIKDWGSPLHF
-	TRBV9	-	TRBJ2-1	TGTGCCAGCAGCTACGATAGGGGTAATGAGCAGTTCTTC	CASSYDRGNEQFF
TRBD1	TRBV27	-	TRBJ1-2	TGTGCCAGCAGCCTTACAGGGGGCGGTAACTATGGCTACACCTTC	CASSLTGGGNYGYTF
-	TRBV5-1	few	TRBJ1-1	TGCGCCAGCAGCCTGACGGTCATGAACACTGAAGCTTTCTTT	CASSLTVMNTEAFF